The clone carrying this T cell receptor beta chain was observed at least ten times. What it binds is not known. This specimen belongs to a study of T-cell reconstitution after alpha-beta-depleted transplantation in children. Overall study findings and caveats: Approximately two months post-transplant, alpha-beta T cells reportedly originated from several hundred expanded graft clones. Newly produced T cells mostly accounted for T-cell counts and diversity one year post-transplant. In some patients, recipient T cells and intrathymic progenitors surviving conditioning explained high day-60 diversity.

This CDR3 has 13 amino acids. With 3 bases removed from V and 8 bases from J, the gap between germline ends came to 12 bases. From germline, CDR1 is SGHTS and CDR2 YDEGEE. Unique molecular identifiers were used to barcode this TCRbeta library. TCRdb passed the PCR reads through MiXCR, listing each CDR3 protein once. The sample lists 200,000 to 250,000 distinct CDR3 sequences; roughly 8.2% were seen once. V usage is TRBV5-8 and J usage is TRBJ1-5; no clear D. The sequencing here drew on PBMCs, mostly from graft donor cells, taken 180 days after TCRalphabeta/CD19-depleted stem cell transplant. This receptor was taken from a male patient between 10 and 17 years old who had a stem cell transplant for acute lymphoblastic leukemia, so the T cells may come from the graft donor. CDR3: CASSSPGKEPQHF. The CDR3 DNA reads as TGTGCCAGCAGCTCTCCGGGGAAGGAGCCCCAGCATTTT.